The 8 T cell receptor beta chains given below trace back to one sample, sequenced in a study of T cells after somatic rescue of genetic block. Here immunoSEQ multiplex PCR was the method, and the copy in TCRdb shows in-frame clones only, minus some. Of approximately 58,000 clones listed, around 96% were seen once; the top ten hold roughly 0.077%. The sequenced sample was peripheral blood mononuclear cells (PBMCs). These receptors were taken from a child under two years old.

J is TRBJ1-2 and V is TRBV13, with D possibly TRBD1 on 5 matching bases. Germline V lookup: CDR1 PRHDT, CDR2 FYEKMQ (reference sequence). Trimming stripped 0 bases from V and 4 bases from J, with 9 bases between. The CDR3 runs to 14 residues. CDR3 DNA sequence: TGTGCCAGCAGCTTAGGCCGGGGGGGCTATGGCTACACCTTC. As protein: CASSLGRGGYGYTF.

The V call is TRBV9, the J call TRBJ2-5; 8 bases fit TRBD2. Germline loops: CDR1 SGDLS, CDR2 YYNGEE. V lost 0 bases and J lost 2; bases outside the gene matches: 0. The CDR3 is made up of 14 amino acids. CDR3 sequence reads: CASSVAGGQETQYF. For the CDR3, the DNA is TGTGCCAGCAGCGTAGCGGGAGGGCAAGAGACCCAGTACTTC.

Only a few counts were recorded for this clone. The chain carries TRBV28 and TRBJ1-5; no definite D call. Germline V CDR1 and CDR2: MDHEN, SYDVKM. This CDR3 comprises 13 residues. Trimming left V 2 bases short and J 0 bases short, with 2 bases between. In DNA form, the CDR3 reads TGTGCCAGCAGTTTACATAGCAATCAGCCCCAGCATTTT. Protein sequence: CASSLHSNQPQHF.

This chain links TRBV30 with TRBJ2-5; TRBD2 agrees at 13 bases. The germline V gene encodes CDR1 GTSNPN and CDR2 SVGIG (reference sequence). This CDR3 region has 15 residues. The ends lost 0 bases at V and 5 bases at J; junction bases unmatched: 3. The CDR3 sequence is CAWSVLAGGGETQYF. CDR3 nucleotide sequence: TGTGCCTGGAGTGTACTAGCGGGAGGGGGGGAGACCCAGTACTTC.

The V gene is TRBV25-1, the J gene TRBJ2-5; no clear D. V gave up 1 base and J gave up 2 bases, with 8 bases separating them. There are 14 residues in the CDR3. Germline lookup yields CDR1 MGHDK and CDR2 SYGVNS. The DNA of the CDR3 is TGTGCCAGCAGTGAATGGTCCAAGCAAGAGACCCAGTACTTC. This sequence encodes CASSEWSKQETQYF. Supplemented by reference TRBV25-1 and TRBJ2-5, the full variable domain reads EADIYQTPRYLVIGTGKKITLECSQTMGHDKMYWYQQDPGMELHLIHYSYGVNSTEKGDLSSESTVSRIRTEHFPLTLESARPSHTSQYLCASSEWSKQETQYFGPGTRLLVL.

This chain uses TRBV6-1 with TRBJ1-1, with 11 bases identical to TRBD1. The CDR3 is made up of 14 amino acids. Trimming at V came to 6 bases and at J to 0 bases, leaving 0 bases not matched to a gene. The V gene's germline CDR1 is MNHNS and CDR2 SASEGT. The CDR3 nucleotides are TGTGCCAGCAGGGACAGGGGGCTGAACACTGAAGCTTTCTTT. Translating gives CASRDRGLNTEAFF.

The rearrangement links TRBV28 to TRBJ2-3; tentatively, D is TRBD1 (6 bases). V shed 2 bases and J shed 3 bases, with 6 bases lying between them. This CDR3 comprises 13 residues. Germline CDR1 reads MDHEN; CDR2 reads SYDVKM. CDR3 nucleotide sequence: TGTGCCAGCAGTTTAAGGGGGACAGATACGCAGTATTTT. It is translated as CASSLRGTDTQYF.

This sequence joins TRBV15 and TRBJ1-5; D unresolved. The germline CDR1 and CDR2 sequences are LNHNV and YYDKDF (reference sequence). The CDR3 runs 12 residues. The germline V and J ends were trimmed by 0 bases and 6 bases, with 3 bases remaining between them. The CDR3 nucleotides read TGTGCCACCAGCAGAGACCTTCAGCCCCAGCATTTT. Translation: CATSRDLQPQHF.